The present T cell receptor (beta chain) was sequenced within a study of response to subunit inactivated influenza vaccine. TCRdb reprocessed the RT-PCR reads with MiXCR, giving one entry per CDR3 protein. The sample holds fewer than 750,000 distinct CDR3 sequences, about 15% seen once. With 0 bases removed from V and 2 bases from J, the gap between germline ends came to 13 bases. The CDR3 is 16 amino acids. Germline CDR1 and CDR2: SGHDT and YYEEEE. Only a few counts were recorded for this clonotype. This receptor was identified in a man aged 50-59 years who received an inactivated influenza vaccine. The material was PBMCs from blood, obtained roughly 12 days after vaccination. The V gene is TRBV5-6, the J gene TRBJ2-3, with a weak D call TRBD2 (5 bases). This chain's CDR3 is CASSLDLAPHTDTQYF. CDR3 DNA sequence: TGTGCCAGCAGCTTGGACCTAGCTCCACACACAGATACGCAGTATTTT.